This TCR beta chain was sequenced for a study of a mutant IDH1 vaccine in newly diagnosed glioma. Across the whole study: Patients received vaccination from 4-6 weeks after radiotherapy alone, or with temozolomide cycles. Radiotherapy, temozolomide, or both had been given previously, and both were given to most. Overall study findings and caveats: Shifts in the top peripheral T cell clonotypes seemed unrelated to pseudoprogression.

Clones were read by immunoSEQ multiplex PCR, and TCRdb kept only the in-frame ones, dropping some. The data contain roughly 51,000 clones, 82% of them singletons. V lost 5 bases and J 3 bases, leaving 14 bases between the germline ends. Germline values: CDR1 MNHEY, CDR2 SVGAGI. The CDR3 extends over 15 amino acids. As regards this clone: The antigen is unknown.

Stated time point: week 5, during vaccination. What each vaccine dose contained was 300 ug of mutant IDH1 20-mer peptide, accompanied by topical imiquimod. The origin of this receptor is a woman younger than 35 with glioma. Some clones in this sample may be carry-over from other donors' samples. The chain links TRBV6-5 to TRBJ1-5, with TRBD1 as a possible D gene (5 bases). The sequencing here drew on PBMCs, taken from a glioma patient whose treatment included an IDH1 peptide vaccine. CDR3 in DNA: TGTGCCAGCAGTCTTCAGGGCGCATCCAATCAGCCCCAGCATTTT. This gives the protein CASSLQGASNQPQHF.